The 28 T cell receptor beta chains below all came from one sample that was sequenced in a study of shared clonotypes between healthy human individuals. This table comes from immunoSEQ multiplex PCR, and its TCRdb copy is limited to in-frame clones, with some not included. Counted here are hundreds of thousands of clones, more than 70% occurring once; the ten biggest clones make up less than 2%. Source material: memory CD4+ T cells sorted from blood. As to subset: CD45RA-negative fraction. The receptors here all came from a woman aged 30 to 39 in good health.

This clone appeared once. The rearrangement uses TRBV18 and TRBJ2-7, with D maybe TRBD2 (6 bases). This CDR3 spans 15 amino acids. Deletions cut 4 bases from V and 3 bases from J, with 16 bases between. Per the germline V gene, CDR1 is KGHSH and CDR2 is LQKENI. The DNA for the CDR3 is TGTGCCAGCTCACTAACGGGACTGTCTGACTACGAGCAGTACTTC. This sequence encodes CASSLTGLSDYEQYF.

This chain uses TRBV6-5 with TRBJ1-1; the D gene is possibly TRBD1 (5 bases). Germline-derived CDR1 and CDR2 are MNHEY and SVGAGI. The CDR3 is 15 amino acids. Trimming cost V 0 bases and J 6 bases, with 14 bases left between them. CDR3 bases: TGTGCCAGCAGTTACTCGGGGCACCATTCCCCTGAAGCTTTCTTT. This encodes CASSYSGHHSPEAFF.

The chain has TRBV28 and TRBJ2-2, with D perhaps TRBD1 (5 bases). The CDR3 extends over 14 amino acids. Germline V gene data show CDR1 as MDHEN and CDR2 as SYDVKM. V lost 2 bases and J 5 bases, leaving 9 bases between the germline ends. The CDR3 sequence is CASSLVQGTGELFF. CDR3 sequence (DNA): TGTGCCAGCAGTTTAGTCCAGGGAACCGGGGAGCTGTTTTTT. Full variable domain (outside the CDR3, taken from reference TRBV28 and TRBJ2-2): DVKVTQSSRYLVKRTGEKVFLECVQDMDHENMFWYRQDPGLGLRLIYFSYDVKMKEKGDIPEGYSVSREKKERFSLILESASTNQTSMYLCASSLVQGTGELFFGEGSRLTVL.

This chain's CDR3 is CASSLTMWDEQFF. For the CDR3, the DNA is TGTGCCAGCAGCTTAACCATGTGGGATGAGCAGTTCTTC. The chain recombines TRBV7-3 with TRBJ2-1; D is ambiguous. V dropped 0 bases and J dropped 8 bases, with 8 bases sitting between them. Germline CDR1 reads SGHTA; CDR2 reads FQGTGA. This CDR3 is 13 amino acids long. Using reference TRBV7-3 and TRBJ2-1 for the parts outside the CDR3, the full variable domain is GAGVSQTPSNKVTEKGKYVELRCDPISGHTALYWYRQSLGQGPEFLIYFQGTGAADDSGLPNDRFFAVRPEGSVSTLKIQRTERGDSAVYLCASSLTMWDEQFFGPGTRLTVL.

This rearrangement joins TRBV5-1 to TRBJ2-6; 7 bases are shared with TRBD2. The V segment lost 4 bases and the J segment 0 bases; nucleotides outside the gene matches: 4. CDR1 and CDR2 (germline): SGHRS, YFSETQ. The CDR3 totals 16 residues. Here the CDR3 DNA reads TGCGCCAGCAGCGCAACTAGCGTCTCTGGGGCCAACGTCCTGACTTTC. It is translated as CASSATSVSGANVLTF. Complete variable domain (other parts from reference TRBV5-1 and TRBJ2-6): KAGVTQTPRYLIKTRGQQVTLSCSPISGHRSVSWYQQTPGQGLQFLFEYFSETQRNKGNFPGRFSGRQFSNSRSEMNVSTLELGDSALYLCASSATSVSGANVLTFGAGSRLTVL.

For the CDR3, the DNA is TGTGTTCGCATGAACACTGAAGCTTTCTTT. It specifies CVRMNTEAFF. The V and J genes are TRBV6-1 and TRBJ1-1, with D unclear. The CDR3 has 10 residues. Per the germline V gene, CDR1 is MNHNS and CDR2 is SASEGT.

This chain joins TRBV27 and TRBJ2-2; D possibly corresponds to TRBD2 (5 bases). Germline V CDR1 and CDR2: MNHEY, SMNVEV (reference sequence). V lost 5 bases, J lost 0 bases, and 19 bases lay in between. The CDR3 has 18 residues. CDR3 DNA sequence: TGTGCCAGCAGTCCCCGGAGGCGCAGCTCTACGAACACCGGGGAGCTGTTTTTT. Translating gives CASSPRRRSSTNTGELFF.

The chain recombines TRBV19 with TRBJ2-3; possibly TRBD1 for D (5 bases). This CDR3 is built from 14 residues. V lost 5 bases and J lost 2, with 11 bases in between. The germline V gene encodes CDR1 LNHDA and CDR2 SQIVND (reference sequence). The CDR3 is CASSEGQTTDTQYF. CDR3 DNA: TGTGCCAGTAGTGAAGGACAAACCACAGATACGCAGTATTTT.

The chain has TRBV7-2 and TRBJ2-1; TRBD2 matches 9 bases. V trimming: 5 bases; J trimming: 14 bases; junction bases outside the gene matches: 13. The CDR3 is 14 residues long. Per germline, CDR1 SGHTA and CDR2 FQGNSA. The CDR3 loop reads CASSPRLAGGRKFF. DNA of the CDR3: TGTGCCAGCAGCCCGCGTTTGGCGGGAGGGCGAAAGTTCTTC.

The chain is built from TRBV6-1 and TRBJ2-7, with D unresolved. CDR3 length: 14 residues. The germline gives CDR1 MNHNS, CDR2 SASEGT. The ends were cut back, 6 bases at V and 1 base at J, with 13 bases in the middle. The CDR3 region has the DNA TGTGCCAGCAGGAAGAGGTCGGAGTCCTACGAGCAGTACTTC. Translation gives CASRKRSESYEQYF.

V and J are TRBV27 and TRBJ2-2; D could derive from TRBD1 or TRBD2 (5 bases each). The germline CDR1 and CDR2 sequences are MNHEY and SMNVEV (reference sequence). V was shortened by 2 bases and J by 1 base, with 14 bases between the two germline ends. The CDR3 totals 17 residues. For the CDR3, the DNA is TGTGCCAGCAGTTTAATAGAGGGGATGGGGAACACCGGGGAGCTGTTTTTT. Translation: CASSLIEGMGNTGELFF.

The chain uses TRBV19 and TRBJ1-5; D is uncertain. CDR3 length equals 13 residues. CDR1 and CDR2 from the germline V gene are LNHDA and SQIVND (reference sequence). Trimming left V 4 bases short and J 1 base short, with 5 bases between. For the CDR3, the DNA is TGTGCCAGTAGTAAGGAGAGCAATCAGCCCCAGCATTTT. Translation: CASSKESNQPQHF.

Concerning this clone itself: Other nucleotide sequences from this sample produce the same CDR3. V is TRBV28 and J is TRBJ1-3, with a possible D match to TRBD1 (6 bases). Germline V gene lookup returns CDR1 MDHEN and CDR2 SYDVKM. This CDR3 region has 13 residues. Trimming cost V 3 bases and J 7 bases, with 10 bases left between them. CDR3 in DNA: TGTGCCAGCAGTTTGGGGGCCGGGAACACCATATATTTT. The encoded protein is CASSLGAGNTIYF.

This clone was seen once. The V and J genes are TRBV5-1 and TRBJ1-2, with D hard to call. Germline V lookup: CDR1 SGHRS, CDR2 YFSETQ. The CDR3 has 14 amino acids. V lost 1 base and J 6 bases, leaving 13 bases between the germline ends. The CDR3 reads CASSLSVSTDGYTF. The DNA for the CDR3 is TGCGCCAGCAGCTTGTCTGTTTCTACCGATGGCTACACCTTC.

Remarks on this clone: Other DNA sequences in the sample encode the same CDR3. J is TRBJ2-7 and V is TRBV11-2; D possibly corresponds to TRBD1 (5 bases). CDR3 length: 12 amino acids. Looked up from germline, CDR1 is SGHAT and CDR2 is FQNNGV. With 5 bases removed from V and 4 bases from J, the gap between germline ends came to 9 bases. CDR3 amino acids: CASSLQAYEQYF. The CDR3, as DNA: TGTGCCAGCAGCCTACAGGCGTACGAGCAGTACTTC. Full variable domain (outside the CDR3, taken from reference TRBV11-2 and TRBJ2-7): EAGVAQSPRYKIIEKRQSVAFWCNPISGHATLYWYQQILGQGPKLLIQFQNNGVVDDSQLPKDRFSAERLKGVDSTLKIQPAKLEDSAVYLCASSLQAYEQYFGPGTRLTVT.

The chain couples TRBV28 to TRBJ2-7, with TRBD2 matching 8 bases. The CDR3 runs to 14 residues. The V gene end was trimmed by 7 bases and the J gene end by 2 bases; junction bases not matched to a gene: 7. The germline gives CDR1 MDHEN, CDR2 SYDVKM. The CDR3 coding sequence is TGTGCCAGCACCGAGACTAGCGATCCCTACGAGCAGTACTTC. This gives the protein CASTETSDPYEQYF.

This clone was observed a handful of times. The J gene is TRBJ2-5, the V gene TRBV5-1; 8 bases line up with TRBD2. CDR1 is SGHRS and CDR2 is YFSETQ in the germline V gene. With 5 bases clipped from V and 5 bases from J, the junction kept 8 bases outside the gene matches. The CDR3 sequence is 14 residues long. CDR3 in amino acids: CASSSAGGYETQYF. The CDR3 coding sequence is TGCGCCAGCAGTTCCGCGGGAGGTTATGAGACCCAGTACTTC. Filled out from reference TRBV5-1 and TRBJ2-5, the complete variable domain reads KAGVTQTPRYLIKTRGQQVTLSCSPISGHRSVSWYQQTPGQGLQFLFEYFSETQRNKGNFPGRFSGRQFSNSRSEMNVSTLELGDSALYLCASSSAGGYETQYFGPGTRLLVL.

V is TRBV6-6 and J is TRBJ1-1; D is unclear. Between the trimmed V and J ends, which lost 6 bases and 1 base, there was a span of 9 bases. The length of the CDR3 is 13 residues. Germline V CDR1 and CDR2: MNHNY, SVGAGI (reference sequence). The DNA for the CDR3 is TGTGCCAGCAGAACCCAGGAGAACACTGAAGCTTTCTTT. Protein sequence: CASRTQENTEAFF.

This clone appeared a few times. V is TRBV5-8 and J is TRBJ2-5; D may be TRBD2 (7 bases). This CDR3 contains 13 residues. Trimming left V 4 bases short and J 5 bases short, with 12 bases between. The V gene's germline CDR1 is SGHTS and CDR2 YDEGEE. The CDR3 loop reads CASSAQGGETQYF. The CDR3 bases are TGTGCCAGCAGCGCACAGGGAGGGGAGACCCAGTACTTC.

The chain has TRBV7-9 and TRBJ2-1; D tentatively reads TRBD1 or TRBD2 (5 bases each). CDR1 and CDR2 from the germline V gene are SEHNR and FQNEAQ (reference sequence). This CDR3 has 12 amino acids. The V and J ends lost 4 bases and 10 bases respectively, with 11 bases between them. CDR3 region: CASSSGGGEQFF. The CDR3 coding sequence is TGTGCCAGCAGCTCAGGTGGGGGAGAGCAGTTCTTC.

The chain carries TRBV2 and TRBJ1-2; D may be TRBD1 (5 bases). Trimming stripped 8 bases from V and 8 bases from J, with 18 bases between. The germline V gene has CDR1 SNHLY and CDR2 FYNNEI. This CDR3 has 13 amino acids. The CDR3 bases are TGTGCCAGCCAACAGGACATAGATACGGGCTACACCTTC. Protein sequence: CASQQDIDTGYTF.

CDR3 sequence reads: CAYPGAALSQPQHF. For the CDR3, the DNA is TGTGCCTACCCGGGGGCAGCCCTAAGTCAGCCCCAGCATTTT. The V call is TRBV28, the J call TRBJ1-5; D perhaps matches TRBD1 (6 bases). Trimming left V 11 bases short and J 6 bases short, with 20 bases between. The CDR3 covers 14 residues. From germline, CDR1 is MDHEN and CDR2 SYDVKM.

This clone appeared a single time. The chain employs TRBV13 and TRBJ1-1; D is ambiguous. Germline loops: CDR1 PRHDT, CDR2 FYEKMQ (reference sequence). The CDR3 sequence is 13 residues long. V was shortened by 3 bases and J by 1 base, with 6 bases between the two germline ends. CDR3 sequence (DNA): TGTGCCAGCAGCTTTCTCAAGAACACTGAAGCTTTCTTT. This encodes CASSFLKNTEAFF.

This clone was detected only once. The chain couples TRBV7-9 to TRBJ2-7; D might be TRBD1 (8 bases). V was cut by 7 bases and J by 0 bases, with 25 bases left in between. Germline CDR1 and CDR2: SEHNR and FQNEAQ (reference sequence). The CDR3 is made up of 18 amino acids. CDR3: CASTKSGDRRLSSYEQYF. The CDR3 DNA reads TGTGCCAGCACTAAGAGCGGGGACAGGCGCTTGAGCTCCTACGAGCAGTACTTC. The full variable domain, with the rest looked up from reference TRBV7-9 and TRBJ2-7, is DTGVSQNPRHKITKRGQNVTFRCDPISEHNRLYWYRQTLGQGPEFLTYFQNEAQLEKSRLLSDRFSAERPKGSFSTLEIQRTEQGDSAMYLCASTKSGDRRLSSYEQYFGPGTRLTVT.

A note on this clone: Different DNA sequences within this sample yield the same CDR3. The chain's CDR3 is CAISETQETQYF. Written as DNA, the CDR3 is TGTGCCATCAGTGAGACCCAAGAGACCCAGTACTTC. J is TRBJ2-5 and V is TRBV10-3; D call uncertain. V lost 2 bases to trimming and J lost 1 base, with 2 bases between them. The CDR3 runs to 12 residues. Germline CDR1 and CDR2: ENHRY and SYGVKD.

The chain employs TRBV28 and TRBJ2-7, with D unresolved. Germline-derived CDR1 and CDR2 are MDHEN and SYDVKM. The CDR3 sequence is 13 residues long. V was pared by 5 bases and J by 2 bases, with 10 bases between. The CDR3 is CASSPHHAYEQYF. CDR3 bases: TGTGCCAGCAGTCCTCATCACGCCTACGAGCAGTACTTC.

This rearrangement joins TRBV5-6 to TRBJ2-6, with D unclear. The CDR3 contains 17 residues. CDR1 and CDR2 from the germline V gene are SGHDT and YYEEEE. V gave up 2 bases and J gave up 0 bases, with 12 bases separating them. The CDR3 loop reads CASSLQKISSGANVLTF. The CDR3, as DNA: TGTGCCAGCAGCTTACAAAAAATTAGCTCTGGGGCCAACGTCCTGACTTTC.

This rearrangement joins TRBV10-3 to TRBJ2-3; the match to TRBD2 covers 7 bases. The trim removed 4 bases at V and 2 bases at J, leaving 6 bases unmatched. This CDR3 is 15 amino acids long. Germline assignment: CDR1 ENHRY and CDR2 SYGVKD. CDR3 residues: CAISGPSGYTDTQYF. The CDR3 bases are TGTGCCATCAGTGGCCCTAGCGGTTACACAGATACGCAGTATTTT.